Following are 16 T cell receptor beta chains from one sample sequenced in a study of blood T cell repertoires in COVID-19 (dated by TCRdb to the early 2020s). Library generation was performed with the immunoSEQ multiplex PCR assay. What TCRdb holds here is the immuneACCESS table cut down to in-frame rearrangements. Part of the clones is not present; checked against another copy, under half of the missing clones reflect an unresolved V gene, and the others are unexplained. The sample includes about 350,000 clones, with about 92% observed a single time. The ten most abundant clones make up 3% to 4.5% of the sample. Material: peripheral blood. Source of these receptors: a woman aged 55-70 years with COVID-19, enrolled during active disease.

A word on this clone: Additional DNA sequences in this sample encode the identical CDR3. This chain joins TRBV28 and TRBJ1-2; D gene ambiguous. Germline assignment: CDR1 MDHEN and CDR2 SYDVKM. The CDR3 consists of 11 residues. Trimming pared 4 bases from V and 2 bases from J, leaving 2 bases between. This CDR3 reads CASSSNYGYTF. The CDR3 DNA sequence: TGTGCCAGCAGTTCAAACTATGGCTACACCTTC.

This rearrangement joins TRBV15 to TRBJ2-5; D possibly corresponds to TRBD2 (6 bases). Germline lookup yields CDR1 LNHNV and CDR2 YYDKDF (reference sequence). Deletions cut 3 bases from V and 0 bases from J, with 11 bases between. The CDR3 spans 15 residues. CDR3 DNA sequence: TGTGCCACCAGCAGGGAGGGGCCCCACCAAGAGACCCAGTACTTC. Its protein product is CATSREGPHQETQYF.

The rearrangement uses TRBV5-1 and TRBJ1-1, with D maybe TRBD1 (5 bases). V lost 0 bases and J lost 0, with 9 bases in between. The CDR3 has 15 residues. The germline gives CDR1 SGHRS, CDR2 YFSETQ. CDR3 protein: CASSLVAGLNTEAFF. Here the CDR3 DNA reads TGCGCCAGCAGCTTGGTCGCAGGGCTGAACACTGAAGCTTTCTTT.

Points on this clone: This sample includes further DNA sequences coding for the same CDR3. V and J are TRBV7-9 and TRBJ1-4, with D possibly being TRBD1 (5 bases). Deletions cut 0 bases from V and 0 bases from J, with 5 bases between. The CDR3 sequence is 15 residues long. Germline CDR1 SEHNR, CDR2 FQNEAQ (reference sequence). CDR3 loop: CASSLAGATNEKLFF. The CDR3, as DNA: TGTGCCAGCAGCTTAGCAGGGGCAACTAATGAAAAACTGTTTTTT.

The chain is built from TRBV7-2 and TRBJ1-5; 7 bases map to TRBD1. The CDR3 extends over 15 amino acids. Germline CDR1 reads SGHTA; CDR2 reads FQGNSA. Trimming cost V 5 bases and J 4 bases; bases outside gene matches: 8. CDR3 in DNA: TGTGCCAGCAGCCCCTGGGACAGTCTTAATCAGCCCCAGCATTTT. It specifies CASSPWDSLNQPQHF.

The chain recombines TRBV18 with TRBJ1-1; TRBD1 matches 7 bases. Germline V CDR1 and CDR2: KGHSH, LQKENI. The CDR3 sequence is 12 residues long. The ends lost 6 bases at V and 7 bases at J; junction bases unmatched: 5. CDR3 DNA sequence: TGTGCCAGCTCTCAGACAGGGTTTGAAGCTTTCTTT. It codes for CASSQTGFEAFF.

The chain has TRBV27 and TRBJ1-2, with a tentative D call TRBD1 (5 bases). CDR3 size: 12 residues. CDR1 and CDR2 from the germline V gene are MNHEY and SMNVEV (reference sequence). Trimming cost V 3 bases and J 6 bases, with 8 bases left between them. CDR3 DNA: TGTGCCAGCAGTTTTGGGGGGGATGGCTACACCTTC. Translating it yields CASSFGGDGYTF.

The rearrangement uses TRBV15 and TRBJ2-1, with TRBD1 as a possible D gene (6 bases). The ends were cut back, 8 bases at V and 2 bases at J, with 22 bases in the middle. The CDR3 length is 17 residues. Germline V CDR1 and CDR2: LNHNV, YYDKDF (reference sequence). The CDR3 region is CATEGHRVRDTYNEQFF. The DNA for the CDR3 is TGTGCCACCGAAGGACACAGGGTTCGGGACACCTACAATGAGCAGTTCTTC.

As DNA, the CDR3 is TGTGCCAGCAGCTTAGCGCTAATCACTGAAGCTTTCTTT. Protein product: CASSLALITEAFF. The rearrangement uses TRBV7-2 and TRBJ1-1; no clear D gene. The V end was cut by 0 bases, the J end by 4 bases, with 6 bases between. In germline, CDR1 is SGHTA, CDR2 FQGNSA. The CDR3 sequence is 13 residues long.

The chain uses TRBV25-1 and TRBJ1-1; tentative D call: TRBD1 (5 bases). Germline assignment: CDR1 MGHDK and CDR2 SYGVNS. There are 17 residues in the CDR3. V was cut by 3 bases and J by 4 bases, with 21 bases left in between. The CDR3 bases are TGTGCCAGCAGTGAGTCTTTCGGTATTAGGGGTTTCACTGAAGCTTTCTTT. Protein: CASSESFGIRGFTEAFF.

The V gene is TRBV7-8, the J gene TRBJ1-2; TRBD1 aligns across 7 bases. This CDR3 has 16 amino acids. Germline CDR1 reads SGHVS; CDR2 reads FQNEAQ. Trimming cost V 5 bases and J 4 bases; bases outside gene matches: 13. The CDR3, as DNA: TGTGCCAGCAGCAATCCCCCACCGGGACAGCTCTATGGCTACACCTTC. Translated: CASSNPPPGQLYGYTF.

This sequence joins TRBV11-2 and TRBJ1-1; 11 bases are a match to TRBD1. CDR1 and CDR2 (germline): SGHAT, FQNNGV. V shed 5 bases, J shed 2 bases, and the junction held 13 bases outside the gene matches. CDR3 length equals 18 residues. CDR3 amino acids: CASSPRVRDRGFNTEAFF. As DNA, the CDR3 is TGTGCCAGCAGCCCCCGAGTTCGGGACAGGGGGTTCAACACTGAAGCTTTCTTT.

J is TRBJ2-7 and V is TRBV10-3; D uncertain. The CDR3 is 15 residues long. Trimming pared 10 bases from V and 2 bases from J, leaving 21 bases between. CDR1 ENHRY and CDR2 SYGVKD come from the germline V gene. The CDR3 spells CATGLTARITYEQYF. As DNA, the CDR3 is TGTGCCACAGGATTGACGGCTCGTATTACCTACGAGCAGTACTTC.

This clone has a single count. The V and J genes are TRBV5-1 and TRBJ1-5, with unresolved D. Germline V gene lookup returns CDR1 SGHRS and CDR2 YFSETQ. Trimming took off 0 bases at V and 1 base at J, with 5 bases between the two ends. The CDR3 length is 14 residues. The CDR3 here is CASSLAGSNQPQHF. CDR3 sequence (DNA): TGCGCCAGCAGCTTGGCGGGGAGCAATCAGCCCCAGCATTTT.

This CDR3 reads CASSSTGSSYNSPLHF. The DNA for the CDR3 is TGTGCCAGCAGCTCAACAGGTAGCTCCTATAATTCACCCCTCCACTTT. The V and J genes are TRBV13 and TRBJ1-6, with a weak D call TRBD1 (5 bases). Trimming left V 4 bases short and J 0 bases short, with 10 bases between. Germline V CDR1 and CDR2: PRHDT, FYEKMQ (reference sequence). The CDR3 covers 16 residues.

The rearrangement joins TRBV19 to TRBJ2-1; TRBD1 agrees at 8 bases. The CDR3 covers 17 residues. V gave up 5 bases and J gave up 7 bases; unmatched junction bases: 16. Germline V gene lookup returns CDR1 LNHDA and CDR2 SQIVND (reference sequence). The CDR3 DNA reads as TGTGCCAGTAGTCCGCTTAACCTCGGACAGGGAGGAAATGAGCAGTTCTTC. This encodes CASSPLNLGQGGNEQFF.